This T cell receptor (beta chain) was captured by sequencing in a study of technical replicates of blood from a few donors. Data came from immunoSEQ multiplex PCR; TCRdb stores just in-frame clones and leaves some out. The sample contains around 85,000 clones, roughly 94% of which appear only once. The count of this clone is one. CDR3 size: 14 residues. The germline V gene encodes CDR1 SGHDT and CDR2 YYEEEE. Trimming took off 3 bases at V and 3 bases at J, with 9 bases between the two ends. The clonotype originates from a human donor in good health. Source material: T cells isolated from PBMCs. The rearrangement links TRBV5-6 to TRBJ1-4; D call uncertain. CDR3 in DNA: TGTGCCAGCAGCTGGGTGGGCCCTAATGAAAAACTGTTTTTT. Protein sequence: CASSWVGPNEKLFF.